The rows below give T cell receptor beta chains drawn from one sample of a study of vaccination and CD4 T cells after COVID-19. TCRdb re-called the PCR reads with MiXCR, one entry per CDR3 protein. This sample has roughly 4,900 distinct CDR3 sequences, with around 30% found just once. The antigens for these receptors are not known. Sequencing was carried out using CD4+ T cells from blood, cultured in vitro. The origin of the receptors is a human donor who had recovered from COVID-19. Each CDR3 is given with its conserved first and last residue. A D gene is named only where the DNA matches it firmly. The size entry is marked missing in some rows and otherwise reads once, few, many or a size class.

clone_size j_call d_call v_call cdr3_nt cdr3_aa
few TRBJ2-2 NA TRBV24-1 TGTGCCACCAGCGGCGTTGTGAAGAACACCGGGGAGCTGTTTTTT CATSGVVKNTGELFF
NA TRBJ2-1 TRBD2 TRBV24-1 TGTGCCACCAGTGATGCTGCCCCCACTAGCGGGAGTTTCAATGAGCAGTTCTTC CATSDAAPTSGSFNEQFF
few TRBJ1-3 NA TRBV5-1 TGCGCCAGCAGCGAATTGACAGGTAGCTCTGGAAACACCATATATTTT CASSELTGSSGNTIYF
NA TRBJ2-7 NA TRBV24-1 TGTGCCACCTCACCCGGAGGCATCAAGACTTCCTACGAGCAGTACTTC CATSPGGIKTSYEQYF
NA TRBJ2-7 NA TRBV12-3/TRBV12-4 TGTGCCAGCAGTCCTGCTTGGGGACCTCACTACGAGCAGTACTTC CASSPAWGPHYEQYF
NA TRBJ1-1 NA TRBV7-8 TGTGCCAGCAGTAGCAGGGAGGTCACTGAAGCTTTCTTT CASSSREVTEAFF
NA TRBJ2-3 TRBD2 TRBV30 TGTGCCTGGAGTGTGAATTCGGGGGGTACGCAGTATTTT CAWSVNSGGTQYF
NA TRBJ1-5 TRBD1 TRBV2 TGTGCCAGTCAGGGGGCTCGTCAGCCCCAGCATTTT CASQGARQPQHF
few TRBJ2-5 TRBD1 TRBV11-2 TGTGCCAGCAGTAGGGGGCAGGGGGAGACCCAGTACTTC CASSRGQGETQYF
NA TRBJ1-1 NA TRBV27 TGTGCCAGCAGCACCAAAGGTGGCACTGAAGCTTTCTTT CASSTKGGTEAFF
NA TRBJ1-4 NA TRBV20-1 TGCAGTGCTCGGTGGGGGGGCCCTACGGCTAATGAAAAACTGTTTTTT CSARWGGPTANEKLFF
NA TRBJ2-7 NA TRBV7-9 TGTGCCAGCAGCTATGGACAGTTCTACGAGCAGTACTTT CASSYGQFYEQYF
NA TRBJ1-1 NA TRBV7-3 TGTGCCAGCAGCTCTACCGGGAGAACTGAAGCTTTCTTT CASSSTGRTEAFF
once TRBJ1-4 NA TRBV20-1 TGCAGTGCTGGGGGGGTTTGGGGTGAAAAACTGTTTTTT CSAGGVWGEKLFF
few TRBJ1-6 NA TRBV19 TGTGCCAGTAGTGGGGATGTTAATTCACCCCTCCACTTT CASSGDVNSPLHF
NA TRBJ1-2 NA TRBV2 TGTGCCAGGCAAGACAGTTCTTTTGGCTACACCTTC CARQDSSFGYTF
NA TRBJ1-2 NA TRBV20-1 TGCAGCTCAGCCCCCATACAGGGCTATGGCTACACCTTC CSSAPIQGYGYTF
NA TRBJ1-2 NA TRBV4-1 TGCGCCAGCAGCTACGAATCTAGGGGTAACTATGGCTACACCTTC CASSYESRGNYGYTF
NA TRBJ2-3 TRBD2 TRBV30 TGTGCCTGGAGTGGAGGACTAGCGGGACACACAGATACGCAGTATTTT CAWSGGLAGHTDTQYF
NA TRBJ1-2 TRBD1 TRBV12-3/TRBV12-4 TGTGCCAGCAGACATACTCCGGGACAGGGGGCACGGGGCTACACCTTC CASRHTPGQGARGYTF
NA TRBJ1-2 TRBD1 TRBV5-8 TGTGCCAGCAGCAAGACCGGGACAGGGAGTAACTATGGCTACACCTTC CASSKTGTGSNYGYTF
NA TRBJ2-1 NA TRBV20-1 TGCAGTGCTAGTAGTCCAGGCCTGGAAGAGCAGTTCTTC CSASSPGLEEQFF
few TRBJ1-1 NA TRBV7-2 TGTGCCAGCAGCTTGTTCAGAAGTAACGCTCCGAACACTGAAGCTTTCTTT CASSLFRSNAPNTEAFF
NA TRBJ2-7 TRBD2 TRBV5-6 TGTGCCAGCAGCTTGTTTGGGGAGGGGCGTTACGAGCAGTACTTC CASSLFGEGRYEQYF
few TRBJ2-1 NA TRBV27 TGTGCCAGCAGTTACTTTCGTAGCGGCGCCTACAATGAGCAGTTCTTC CASSYFRSGAYNEQFF
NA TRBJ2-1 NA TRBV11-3 TGTGCCAGCAGCTTAGGCCAACATGGTGACACCTACAATGAGCAGTTCTTC CASSLGQHGDTYNEQFF
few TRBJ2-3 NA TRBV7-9 TGTGCCAGCAGGAGGCAGGGGAGCACAGATACGCAGTATTTT CASRRQGSTDTQYF
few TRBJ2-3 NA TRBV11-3 TGTGCCAGCAGCTTACGAACAGGGCGCGGCACAGATACGCAGTATTTT CASSLRTGRGTDTQYF
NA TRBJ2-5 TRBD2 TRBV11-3 TGTGCCAGCAGCTTGACTAGCGGGGCCGCACTACAGTACTTC CASSLTSGAALQYF
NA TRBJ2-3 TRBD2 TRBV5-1 TGCGCCAGCAGCTCCGGGACTAGCGGGTGGGCAGATACGCAGTATTTT CASSSGTSGWADTQYF
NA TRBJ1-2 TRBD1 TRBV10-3 TGTGCCATCAGTGAGAACCGACAGGGGGATAGGGGCTACACCTTC CAISENRQGDRGYTF
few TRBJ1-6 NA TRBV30 TGTGCCTGGAGTGTACAGAGAGGTTTTAATTCACCCCTCCACTTT CAWSVQRGFNSPLHF
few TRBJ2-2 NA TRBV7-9 TGTGCCAGCAGCTCGACAGCGGCCGGGGAGCTGTTTTTT CASSSTAAGELFF
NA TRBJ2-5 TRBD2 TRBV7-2 TGTGCCAGCAGCTCGCGGACTAGCGGGAGTGTGGAGACCCAGTACTTC CASSSRTSGSVETQYF
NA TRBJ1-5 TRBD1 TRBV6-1 TGTGCCAGCAGGGGCACAGGGGGCAATCAGCCCCAGCATTTT CASRGTGGNQPQHF
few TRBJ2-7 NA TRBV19 TGTGCCAGTAGTATAGGAACAGGCTACGAGCAGTACTTC CASSIGTGYEQYF
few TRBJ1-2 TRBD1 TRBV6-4 TGTGCCAGCAGCTACGGGGACAGGGGACGGGACTATGGCTACACCTTC CASSYGDRGRDYGYTF
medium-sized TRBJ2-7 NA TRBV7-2 TGTGCCAGCAGCTCTTACTACGAGCAGTACTTC CASSSYYEQYF
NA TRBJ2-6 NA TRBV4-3 TGCGCCAGCAGCCAAGGACAGTACTCTGGGGCCAACGTCCTGACTTTC CASSQGQYSGANVLTF
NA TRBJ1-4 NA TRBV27 TGTGCCAGCAGTTTAGCAGGGTTGGATGAAAAACTGTTTTTT CASSLAGLDEKLFF
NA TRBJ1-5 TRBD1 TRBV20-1 TGCAGTGTTCAGACAGGGGACAGAATGCAGCCCCAGCATTTT CSVQTGDRMQPQHF
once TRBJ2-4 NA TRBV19 TGTGCCAGTAGTACCACAGGGAAGGGAAACATTCAGTACTTC CASSTTGKGNIQYF
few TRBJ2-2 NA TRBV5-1 TGCGCCAGCAGCTCCGGGACGGTAAACACCGGGGAGCTGTTTTTT CASSSGTVNTGELFF
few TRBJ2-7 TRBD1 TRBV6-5 TGTGCCAGCAGTTACCAGGCGGGACAGGCCTACGAGCAGTACTTC CASSYQAGQAYEQYF
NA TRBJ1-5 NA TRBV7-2 TGTGCCAGCAGCTTAAACAGGGATCAGCCCCAGCATTTT CASSLNRDQPQHF
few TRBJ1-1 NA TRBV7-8 TGTGCCAGCAGCTTAGCCCTCACGGGCCGTCGGAAGGTGGACACTGAAGCTTTCTTT CASSLALTGRRKVDTEAFF
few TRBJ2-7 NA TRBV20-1 TGCAGTGCTAGAGGTGACAGCCCCGGGGAGCAGTACTTC CSARGDSPGEQYF
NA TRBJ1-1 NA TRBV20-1 TGCAGTGTACGCTCACGAGGTGAAGCTTTCTTT CSVRSRGEAFF
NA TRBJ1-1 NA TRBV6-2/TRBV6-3 TGTGCCAGCAGTCACGGACATCTTGAAGCTTTCTTT CASSHGHLEAFF
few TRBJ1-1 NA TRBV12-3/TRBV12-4 TGTGCCAGCAGTTTTTGGGTTGGCGGAGAGTGGACTGAAGCTTTCTTT CASSFWVGGEWTEAFF
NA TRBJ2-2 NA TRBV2 TGTGCCAGCAGTGAAATTTGGGCGAACACCGGGGAGCTGTTTTTT CASSEIWANTGELFF
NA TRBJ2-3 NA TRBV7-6 TGTGCTAGCAGCTTAATGCCCACAGATACGCAGTATTTT CASSLMPTDTQYF
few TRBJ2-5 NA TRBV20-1 TGCAGTGCTAGATTTTTGCGGTTCATTGGGAAGACCCAGTACTTC CSARFLRFIGKTQYF
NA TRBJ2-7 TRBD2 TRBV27 TGTGCCAGCACCTCCCGCGGGACTAGCGGGAGGGTGTACGAGCAGTACTTC CASTSRGTSGRVYEQYF
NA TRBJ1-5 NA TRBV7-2 TGTGCCAGCAGCTTAGGGTATAGCAATCAGCCCCAGCATTTT CASSLGYSNQPQHF
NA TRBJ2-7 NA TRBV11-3 TGTGCCAGCAGCCCCGGAGGAGACTACGAGCAGTACTTC CASSPGGDYEQYF
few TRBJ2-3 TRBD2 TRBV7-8 TGTGCCAGCAGCTTCTCATTGTGGACTAGCGGGAGAGGTGATACGCAGTATTTT CASSFSLWTSGRGDTQYF
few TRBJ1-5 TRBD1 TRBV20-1 TGCAGTGCTACCGGGGGACAGGGGTTGGGGTTTGGCAATCAGCCCCAGCATTTT CSATGGQGLGFGNQPQHF
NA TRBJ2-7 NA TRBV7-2 TGTGCCAGCAGCTTAGAGGGGGTGGGGGGCTACGAGCAGTACTTC CASSLEGVGGYEQYF
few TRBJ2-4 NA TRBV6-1 TGTGCCAGCAGTCCCCCGGGGGTGATTCGGAACATTCAGTACTTC CASSPPGVIRNIQYF